This TCR beta chain came from a study of T cells in localized non-small cell lung cancer. Study-level results: Uninvolved adjacent lung showed the highest T cell clonality, exceeding tumor.

The repertoire was sequenced with immunoSEQ multiplex PCR; TCRdb's copy has only in-frame clones and lacks some. The sample carries around 130,000 clones, 89% recorded once. This CDR3 is 17 amino acids long. Germline loops: CDR1 SGHKS, CDR2 YYEKEE (reference sequence). Trimming removed 0 bases from V and 4 bases from J; junction bases left unmatched: 7. Remarks on this clone: Its target is not known.

This TCR was recovered from a female donor over 55 with stage I lung adenocarcinoma. The chain has TRBV5-5 and TRBJ2-3; 11 bases agree with TRBD2. This material consisted of peripheral blood, taken before any cancer treatment. DNA of the CDR3: TGTGCCAGCAGCTTGGGCCTACTAGCGGGAGCTGCAGATACGCAGTATTTT. This codes for CASSLGLLAGAADTQYF.